These T cell receptor beta chains were read from a single sample in a study of T cell changes during pregnancy in multiple sclerosis. Method: immunoSEQ multiplex PCR; TCRdb's copy keeps in-frame clones and lacks some. The sample comprises some 74,000 clones, around 90% of which are singletons, and approximately 3.3% rests with the top ten. Source: peripheral blood, taken after pregnancy. The receptors come from a female donor in good health, enrolled as a control in a pregnancy study. CDR3s leave out the opening cysteine and the closing phenylalanine or tryptophan.

j_call: TRBJ2-1
v_call: TRBV28
cdr3_aa: ASGTATYNEQF

j_call: TRBJ1-5
v_call: TRBV2
cdr3_aa: ASRNSENQPQH

j_call: TRBJ2-3
v_call: TRBV30
cdr3_aa: AWSADYIQNTQY

j_call: TRBJ2-7
v_call: TRBV7-6
cdr3_aa: ASSPDTLHYEQY

j_call: TRBJ2-5
v_call: TRBV6-6
cdr3_aa: ASEGTNQETQY

j_call: TRBJ2-1
v_call: TRBV5-4
cdr3_aa: ASSSRGGNSYNEQF

j_call: TRBJ2-6
v_call: TRBV28
cdr3_aa: ASSLWDRENSGANVLT

j_call: TRBJ1-1
v_call: TRBV7-6
cdr3_aa: ASSVDGTGLTEAF

j_call: TRBJ2-3
v_call: TRBV28
cdr3_aa: ASSFLVDTDTQY

j_call: TRBJ1-6
v_call: TRBV6-4
cdr3_aa: ASSEGQGNSPLH

j_call: TRBJ1-2
v_call: TRBV7-2
cdr3_aa: ASSLSRGQGYGYT

j_call: TRBJ2-2
v_call: TRBV30
cdr3_aa: ACKTGINTGELF

j_call: TRBJ1-2
v_call: TRBV11-2
cdr3_aa: ASSEGTGNYGYT

j_call: TRBJ2-7
v_call: TRBV18
cdr3_aa: ASSPRGGSPEQY

j_call: TRBJ2-7
v_call: TRBV28
cdr3_aa: ASHRGGISYEQY

j_call: TRBJ2-7
v_call: TRBV28
cdr3_aa: ASSGLAGFGSYEQY

j_call: TRBJ2-1
v_call: TRBV5-4
cdr3_aa: ASSLGTRKWSYNEQF

j_call: TRBJ2-7
v_call: TRBV10-2
cdr3_aa: ASRWGQGPYEQY

j_call: TRBJ1-5
v_call: TRBV27
cdr3_aa: ASRGQANQPQH

j_call: TRBJ2-5
v_call: TRBV2
cdr3_aa: ASSSIAGKGETQY

j_call: TRBJ2-3
v_call: TRBV4-1
cdr3_aa: ASSRWGREELDTQY

j_call: TRBJ2-7
v_call: TRBV7-9
cdr3_aa: ASSDDTIGPYEQY

j_call: TRBJ2-5
v_call: TRBV10-3
cdr3_aa: AILPDNQETQY

j_call: TRBJ2-1
v_call: TRBV7-6
cdr3_aa: ASSRDRGDYNEQF

j_call: TRBJ2-2
v_call: TRBV11-2
cdr3_aa: ASRPIRDRGNTGELF

j_call: TRBJ2-6
v_call: TRBV19
cdr3_aa: ASSMGQSGANVLT

j_call: TRBJ2-7
v_call: TRBV2
cdr3_aa: ASTAGTPEQY

j_call: TRBJ1-5
v_call: TRBV19
cdr3_aa: ATMRRQGRTQPQH

j_call: TRBJ1-1
v_call: TRBV4-1
cdr3_aa: ASSHLDRDTEAF